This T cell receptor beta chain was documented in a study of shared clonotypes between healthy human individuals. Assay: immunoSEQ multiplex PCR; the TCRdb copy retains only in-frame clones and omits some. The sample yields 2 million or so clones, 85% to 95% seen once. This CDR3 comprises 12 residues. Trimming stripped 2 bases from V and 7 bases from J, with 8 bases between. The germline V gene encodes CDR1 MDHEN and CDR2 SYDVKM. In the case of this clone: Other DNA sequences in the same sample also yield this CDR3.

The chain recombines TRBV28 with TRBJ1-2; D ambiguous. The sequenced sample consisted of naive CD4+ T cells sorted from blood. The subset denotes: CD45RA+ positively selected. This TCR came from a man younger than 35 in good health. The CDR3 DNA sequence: TGTGCCAGCAGTTTACAAGGGAGTGGCTACACCTTC. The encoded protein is CASSLQGSGYTF.